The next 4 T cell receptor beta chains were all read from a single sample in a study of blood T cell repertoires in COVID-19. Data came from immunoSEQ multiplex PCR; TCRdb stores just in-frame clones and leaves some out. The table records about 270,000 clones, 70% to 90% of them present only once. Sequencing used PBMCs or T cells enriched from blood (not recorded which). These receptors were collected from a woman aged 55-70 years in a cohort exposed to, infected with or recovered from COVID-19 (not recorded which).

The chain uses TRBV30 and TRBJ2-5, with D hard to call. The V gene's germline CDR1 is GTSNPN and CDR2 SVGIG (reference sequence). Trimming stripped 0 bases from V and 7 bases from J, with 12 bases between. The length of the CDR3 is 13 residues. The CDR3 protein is CAWSVVGTGTQYF. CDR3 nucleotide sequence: TGTGCCTGGAGTGTAGTTGGTACGGGGACCCAGTACTTC.

The CDR3 DNA reads as TGTGCCAGCAACGCGGGACTAGGGATCAATGAGCAGTTCTTC. This gives the protein CASNAGLGINEQFF. This sequence joins TRBV7-6 and TRBJ2-1; 8 bases are shared with TRBD2. The germline V gene has CDR1 SGHVS and CDR2 FNYEAQ. This CDR3 has 14 residues. The V gene end was trimmed by 7 bases and the J gene end by 6 bases; junction bases not matched to a gene: 8.

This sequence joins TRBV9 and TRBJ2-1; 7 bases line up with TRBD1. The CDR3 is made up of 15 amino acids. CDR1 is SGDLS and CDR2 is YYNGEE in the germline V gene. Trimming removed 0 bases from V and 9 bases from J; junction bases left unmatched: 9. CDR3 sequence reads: CASSVDVGRGTEQFF. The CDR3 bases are TGTGCCAGCAGCGTAGATGTCGGCAGGGGGACTGAGCAGTTCTTC.

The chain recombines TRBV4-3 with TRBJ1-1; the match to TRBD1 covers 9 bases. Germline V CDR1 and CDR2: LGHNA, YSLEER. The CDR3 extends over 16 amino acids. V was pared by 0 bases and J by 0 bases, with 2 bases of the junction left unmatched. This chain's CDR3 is CASSQEGTGMNTEAFF. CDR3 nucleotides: TGCGCCAGCAGCCAAGAAGGGACAGGGATGAACACTGAAGCTTTCTTT.